The T cell receptor beta chain under discussion was sequenced for a study of blood T cell repertoires in COVID-19. Study-level information: Italy, Spain and the United States were the sources of the convalescent and acute COVID-19 samples.

Trimming removed 3 bases from V and 5 bases from J; junction bases left unmatched: 5. Germline lookup yields CDR1 LGHDT and CDR2 YNNKEL (reference sequence). The CDR3 totals 15 residues. Produced via immunoSEQ multiplex PCR; TCRdb's table is partial and in-frame only. The sample comprises some 220,000 clones, about 82% of which are singletons, and under 2.5% rests with the top ten. This clone was seen only once. What was sequenced was peripheral blood. J is TRBJ2-5 and V is TRBV3-1 (or the pseudogene TRBV3-2), with TRBD1 identical over 11 bases. The TCR was taken from a woman aged 70-85 years with COVID-19, enrolled during active disease. The CDR3: CASSQLGQGGETQYF. The CDR3, as DNA: TGTGCCAGCAGCCAGCTGGGACAGGGGGGGGAGACCCAGTACTTC.